This TCR beta chain emerged from a study of T cells in Graves' hyperthyroidism and ophthalmopathy (dated by TCRdb to between 2018 and 2021). Describing the broader study: Peripheral blood was collected at initial diagnosis, before any treatment. The 95 to 100 discovery patients were divided at random into training and test sets in a 7:3 ratio. Whether ophthalmopathy could be predicted prospectively was tested in an independent validation cohort made up of roughly 19 hyperthyroidism patients plus 17 patients who later progressed to ophthalmopathy. In addition, the study compared T-cell repertoires in thyroid tissue and in blood from a handful of Graves' hyperthyroidism patients. The paper describes TCR Vbeta CDR3 sequencing of more than 120 peripheral blood samples, made up of 43 ophthalmopathy patients, more than 70 hyperthyroidism patients and 17 progressor patients. A discovery cohort of about 96 patients, 43 with Graves' ophthalmopathy and approximately 57 with stable Graves' hyperthyroidism, was used to find distinguishing TCR V-J signatures. Once sampling was done, hyperthyroidism patients were given methimazole at a starting dose of 30 mg daily, whereas ophthalmopathy patients were given high-dose intravenous methylprednisolone. Results and caveats for the whole study, not just this receptor: In validation, the model predicted progression to ophthalmopathy a median of roughly 6.5 months before onset, with roughly 68% sensitivity and roughly 73% specificity. Sample size was not statistically predetermined, and investigators were not blinded to group allocation. A model built on a 13 V-J signature distinguished ophthalmopathy from stable hyperthyroidism, reaching over 85% sensitivity and 81.08% specificity in cross-validation and 80%/75% in testing. Most expanded thyroid clonotypes (frequency above 0.001) were also detected in blood, a finding suggesting that blood repertoires may reflect thyroid immune responses.

Stable Graves' hyperthyroidism was defined as no progression to ophthalmopathy during 18 months of follow-up. The hyperthyroidism patients were between 18 and 65 years old and newly diagnosed, with a disease duration of less than 2 months. Any patient with an uncontrolled infection, another autoimmune disease, pregnancy or lactation was excluded. Diagnoses were established on the basis of clinical symptoms, serum thyroxine and TRAb, thyroid ultrasound, and orbital computed tomography. PBMCs were isolated from about 9.1 ml of fresh peripheral blood by Ficoll-Paque density gradient centrifugation. Trizol reagent was used to extract total RNA, and RNA quality was then checked on an Agilent 2100 Bioanalyzer. TCR beta CDR3 regions were amplified from RNA transcripts. The TCR CDR3 was subjected to a first round of RT-PCR using the HTBI primer set and the Qiagen OneStep RT-PCR kit. A second multiplex PCR round built the libraries, followed by size selection and purification. Libraries were sequenced paired-end with 100 bp reads on an Illumina HiSeq2000. From the authors' description of their analysis: SOAPnuke was used to process the raw data, removing reads that contained adapters or uncalled bases, had a mean Phred below 15, or lacked an exact match to the constant primer or identifier. High-quality paired reads were merged using COPE v1.2.5, and each unique nucleotide sequence was defined as a clonotype. Clonotypes were aligned to IMGT TRBV, TRBD and TRBJ reference segments using MiTCR v1.1. The analysis included only V-J combinations with a frequency above 0.0001, which together covered approximately 99% of the repertoires. A TCS score was defined as the ratio between F50 (clonal expansion) and ExV (chaos), using BLOSUM62-based TCRdist between CDR3 peptides within each V-J. Welch's t-statistics and random forest reduced several hundred V-J features to roughly 13, which were used in a naive Bayes classifier (R e1071). In TCRdb, the public reads were trimmed at Q25 with fastp and aligned with MiXCR, with productive beta chains retained. Rows merge per CDR3 protein into single entries with the most common DNA and genes. These V and J calls are TCRdb output, not the study's own analysis. This sample comprises roughly 700,000 distinct CDR3 sequences, less than 15% of them detected only once. The ten largest account for about 10% of the sample.

Germline trimming: 3 bases from V, 4 bases from J; junction bases outside gene matches: 0. Reading from cysteine to phenylalanine, the CDR3 counts 13 amino acids. Of all the DNA, just the CDR3 is kept, 39 bases in frame from base 1. CDR1 is given as KGHDR and CDR2 as SFDVKD, both from the germline V gene. This clonotype was detected many times. It has no known antigen specificity. Base qualities are not at hand, and no much larger clone is one base apart. The sample consisted of blood. This receptor was taken from a woman between 18 and 30 years old with Graves' hyperthyroidism. The chain was built from TRBV24-1 and TRBJ2-5; 8 nucleotides in the junction match TRBD1. The CDR3 loop reads CATSDTGGETQYF. The nucleotide sequence reads as follows: TGTGCCACCAGTGATACAGGGGGAGAGACCCAGTACTTC.